Described below is a single T cell receptor beta chain sequence and its context. These data belong to a study of blood T cell repertoires in COVID-19. Study context: Samples representing acute and convalescent COVID-19 were sourced from the United States, Italy and Spain. From T cells, B-cell-depleted T cells, or PBMCs came the material, which was cDNA or gDNA.

Original processing notes: Estimates of nucleated cell counts were drawn from the amplification of reference gene primers. Clones were sequenced by immunoSEQ multiplex PCR, and TCRdb holds only the in-frame ones, with some missing. That table supplies the V and J calls and clone size; D and trimming were determined from the DNA. The sample comprises approximately 170,000 clones, about nine tenths of which are singletons, and under 30% rests with the top ten. V lost 5 bases, J lost 1 base, and 11 bases lay in between. The CDR3 spans 14 residues. Looked up from germline, CDR1 is PRHDT and CDR2 is FYEKMQ (reference sequence).

The gene calls are TRBV13 and TRBJ1-1; perhaps TRBD1 as D (6 bases). This sequence originates from a man aged 55 to 70 with acute or convalescent COVID-19. The sequenced sample was peripheral blood. The CDR3 spells CASSLLDRNTEAFF. For the CDR3, the DNA is TGTGCCAGCAGCCTGCTGGACAGGAACACTGAAGCTTTCTTT. The full variable domain, its missing parts supplied by reference TRBV13 and TRBJ1-1, is AAGVIQSPRHLIKEKRETATLKCYPIPRHDTVYWYQQGPGQDPQFLISFYEKMQSDKGSIPDRFSAQQFSDYHSELNMSSLELGDSALYFCASSLLDRNTEAFFGQGTRLTVV.